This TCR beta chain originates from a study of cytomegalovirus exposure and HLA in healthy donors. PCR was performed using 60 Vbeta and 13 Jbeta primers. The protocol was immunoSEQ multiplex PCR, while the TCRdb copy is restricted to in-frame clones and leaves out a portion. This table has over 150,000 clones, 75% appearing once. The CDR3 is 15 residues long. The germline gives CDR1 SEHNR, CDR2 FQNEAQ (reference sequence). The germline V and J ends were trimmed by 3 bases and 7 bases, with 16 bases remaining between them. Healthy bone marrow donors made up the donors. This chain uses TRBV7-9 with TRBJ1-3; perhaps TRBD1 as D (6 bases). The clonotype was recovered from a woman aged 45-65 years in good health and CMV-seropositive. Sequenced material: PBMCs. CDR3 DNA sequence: TGTGCCAGCAGCTTGGCTACAGGGTTCGCGAACACCATATATTTT. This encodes CASSLATGFANTIYF.